This TCR beta chain originates from a study of T cells in Graves' hyperthyroidism and ophthalmopathy. Whole-study context: Peripheral blood specimens were obtained at initial diagnosis, prior to any treatment. Points from the study as a whole: Clonotypes that were expanded in thyroid above 0.001 mostly appeared in blood too.

TCR beta CDR3 regions were amplified from RNA transcripts. RT-PCR in the first round (using the HTBI primer set) targeted the TCR CDR3. A single record per CDR3 protein comes from TCRdb applying MiXCR to the multiplex PCR reads. This table has under 350,000 distinct CDR3 sequences, approximately 14% appearing once. The patients, who ranged from 18 to 65 in age, presented with newly diagnosed hyperthyroidism lasting under 2 months. There are many counts of this clonotype. What it recognizes is unknown. The V segment lost 4 bases and the J segment 7 bases; nucleotides outside the gene matches: 10. The V gene's germline CDR1 is SQVTM and CDR2 ANQGSEA. The CDR3 length is 14 residues.

The chain employs TRBV29-1 and TRBJ2-1; the match to TRBD1 covers 7 bases. This TCR derives from a woman aged 40 to 49 with Graves' hyperthyroidism. The sample taken for sequencing was blood. The CDR3 reads CSVGGGSSGNEQFF. In nucleotides, the CDR3 is TGCAGCGTTGGAGGGGGCAGTAGTGGGAATGAGCAGTTCTTC.